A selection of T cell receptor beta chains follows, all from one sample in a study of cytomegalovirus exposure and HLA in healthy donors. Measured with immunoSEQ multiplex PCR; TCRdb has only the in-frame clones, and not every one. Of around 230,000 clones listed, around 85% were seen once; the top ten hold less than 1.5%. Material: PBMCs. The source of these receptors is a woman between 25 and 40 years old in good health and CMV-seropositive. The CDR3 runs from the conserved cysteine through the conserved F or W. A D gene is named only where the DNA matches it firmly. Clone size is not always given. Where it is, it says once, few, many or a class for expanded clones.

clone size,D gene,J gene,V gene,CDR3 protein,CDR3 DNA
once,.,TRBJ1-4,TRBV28,CASSWGRGVEKLFF,TGTGCCAGCTCATGGGGAAGGGGTGTTGAAAAACTGTTTTTT
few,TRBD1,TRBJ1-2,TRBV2,CASSALLGQGARGYTF,TGTGCCAGCAGTGCCTTACTGGGACAGGGGGCACGAGGCTACACCTTC
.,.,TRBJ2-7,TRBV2,CASGGGFTYEQYF,TGTGCCAGCGGGGGGGGCTTTACCTACGAGCAGTACTTC
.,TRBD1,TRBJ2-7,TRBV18,CASSTIRDRTTYEQYF,TGTGCCAGCTCAACGATTCGGGACAGAACCACCTACGAGCAGTACTTC
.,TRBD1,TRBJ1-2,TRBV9,CASKPGTANANYGYTF,TGTGCCAGCAAACCCGGGACAGCCAACGCTAACTATGGCTACACCTTC
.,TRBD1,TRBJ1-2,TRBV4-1,CASSHPRDRGGPLGGYTF,TGCGCCAGCAGTCATCCCAGGGACAGGGGGGGACCCCTCGGGGGCTACACCTTC
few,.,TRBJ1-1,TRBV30,CAWRSIQRLPNTEAFF,TGTGCCTGGAGATCCATTCAACGGTTACCCAACACTGAAGCTTTCTTT
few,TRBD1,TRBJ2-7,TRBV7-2,CANTTGLYF,TGTGCCAACACGACAGGGCTGTACTTC
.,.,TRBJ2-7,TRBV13,CASSLWAGPSEQYF,TGTGCCAGCAGCTTGTGGGCAGGGCCTAGCGAGCAGTACTTC
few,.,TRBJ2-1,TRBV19,CASSIDRDEQFF,TGTGCCAGTAGTATAGATCGTGATGAGCAGTTCTTC
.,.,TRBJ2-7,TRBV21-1,CASSNPGGALSYEQYF,TGTGCCAGCAGCAATCCCGGCGGGGCGCTCTCCTACGAGCAGTACTTC
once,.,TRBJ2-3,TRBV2,CASSVRDSPNTQYF,TGTGCCAGCAGTGTTCGAGATAGCCCCAATACGCAGTATTTT
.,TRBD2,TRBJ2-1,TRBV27,CASSVLAGAVLNEQFF,TGTGCCAGCAGTGTCCTAGCGGGAGCTGTGTTGAATGAGCAGTTCTTC
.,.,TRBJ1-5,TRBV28,CASTLTGGFGQPQHF,TGTGCCAGCACGCTCACGGGGGGGTTCGGTCAGCCCCAGCATTTT
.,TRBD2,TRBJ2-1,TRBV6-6,CASSLTSGGSYNEQFF,TGTGCCAGCAGCCTGACTAGCGGGGGGTCCTACAATGAGCAGTTCTTC
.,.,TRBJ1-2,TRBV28,CAIIDGRARGNYGYTF,TGTGCCATCATTGATGGGAGGGCTCGCGGAAACTATGGCTACACCTTC
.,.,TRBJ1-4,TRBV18,CASSRQGWDEKLFF,TGTGCCAGCTCTCGGCAGGGATGGGATGAAAAACTGTTTTTT
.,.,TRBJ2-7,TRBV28,CASLSDFRSYEQYF,TGTGCCAGCCTATCAGACTTTCGCTCCTACGAGCAGTACTTC
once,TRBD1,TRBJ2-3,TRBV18,CASSPPSPVRQGEDTQYF,TGTGCCAGCTCACCACCTAGTCCTGTGCGGCAGGGGGAAGATACGCAGTATTTT
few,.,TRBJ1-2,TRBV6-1,CASSEYDYGYTF,TGTGCCAGCAGTGAATATGACTATGGCTACACCTTC
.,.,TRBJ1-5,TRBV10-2,CASSDGYNQPQHF,TGCGCCAGCAGTGACGGGTACAATCAGCCCCAGCATTTT
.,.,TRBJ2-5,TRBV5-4,CASRRLVQETQYF,TGTGCCAGCCGTCGACTAGTTCAAGAGACCCAGTACTTC
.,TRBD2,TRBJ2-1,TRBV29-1,CSVEGGWASGYNEQFF,TGCAGCGTTGAAGGAGGTTGGGCTAGCGGATACAATGAGCAGTTCTTC
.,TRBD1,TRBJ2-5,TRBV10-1,CASSVGTGIRETQYF,TGCGCCAGCAGTGTAGGGACAGGGATTCGGGAGACCCAGTACTTC
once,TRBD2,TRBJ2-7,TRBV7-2,CASSLTGLAYEQYF,TGTGCCAGCAGCTTGACGGGACTAGCCTACGAGCAGTACTTC
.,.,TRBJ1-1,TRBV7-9,CASSLGGSRGRPEAFF,TGTGCCAGCAGCTTAGGAGGCTCACGGGGTCGACCTGAAGCTTTCTTT
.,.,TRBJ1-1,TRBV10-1,CASSEGQEAFF,TGCGCCAGCAGTGAGGGTCAGGAAGCTTTCTTT
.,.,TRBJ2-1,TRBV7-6,CASSPGLLEQFF,TGTGCCAGCAGCCCCGGACTCCTCGAGCAGTTCTTC
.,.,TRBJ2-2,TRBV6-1,CASLSTANTGELFF,TGTGCCAGCCTATCGACAGCGAACACCGGGGAGCTGTTTTTT
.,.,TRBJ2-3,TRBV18,CASSLTPTDRDLYTDTQYF,TGTGCCAGCTCCCTAACGCCGACAGACCGCGACTTATACACAGATACGCAGTATTTT
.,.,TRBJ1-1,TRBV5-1,CASSLADPDTEAFF,TGCGCCAGCAGCTTGGCCGATCCGGACACTGAAGCTTTCTTT
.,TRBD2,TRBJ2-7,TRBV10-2,CASQLGGLAVSYEQYF,TGCGCCAGCCAACTCGGAGGACTAGCGGTATCATACGAGCAGTACTTC
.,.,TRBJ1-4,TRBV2,CASSYSRTNEKLFF,TGTGCCAGCAGTTACAGTAGGACTAATGAAAAACTGTTTTTT
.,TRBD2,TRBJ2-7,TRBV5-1,CASSLTSGSYEQYF,TGCGCCAGCAGCTTAACTAGCGGATCCTACGAGCAGTACTTC
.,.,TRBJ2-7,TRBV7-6,CASSRTETGEQYF,TGTGCCAGCAGCCGGACTGAGACGGGCGAGCAATACTTC
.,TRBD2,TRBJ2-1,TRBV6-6,CASSYSTSGINEQFF,TGTGCCAGCAGTTACTCGACTAGCGGGATAAATGAGCAGTTCTTC
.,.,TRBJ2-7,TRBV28,CASSHYSYEQYF,TGTGCCAGCAGTCACTACTCCTACGAGCAGTACTTC
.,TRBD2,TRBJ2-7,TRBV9,CASSPLAGAAYEQYF,TGTGCCAGCAGCCCGCTAGCGGGAGCCGCCTACGAGCAGTACTTC
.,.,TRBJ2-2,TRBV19,CASSIRSSFTGELFF,TGTGCCAGTAGTATCCGGTCGTCGTTCACCGGGGAGCTGTTTTTT
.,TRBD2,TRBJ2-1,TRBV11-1,CASSLAFGGLAENNNEQFF,TGTGCCAGCAGCTTAGCGTTCGGGGGACTAGCGGAAAATAACAATGAGCAGTTCTTC
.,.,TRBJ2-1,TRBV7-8,CASSLAPSGANEQFF,TGTGCCAGCAGCTTAGCTCCGTCGGGAGCCAATGAGCAGTTCTTC
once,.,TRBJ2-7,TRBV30,CAWSVGGFNSYEQYF,TGTGCCTGGAGTGTAGGCGGGTTTAACTCCTACGAGCAGTACTTC
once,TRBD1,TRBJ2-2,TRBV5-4,CASSLGWGQGANFNTGELFF,TGTGCCAGCAGCCTCGGTTGGGGACAGGGGGCAAATTTCAACACCGGGGAGCTGTTTTTT
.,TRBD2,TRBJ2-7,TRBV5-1,CASSLAPSGSYEQYF,TGCGCCAGCAGTCTAGCTCCTAGCGGGTCCTACGAGCAGTACTTC
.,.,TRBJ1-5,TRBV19,CASSPGYGQPQHF,TGTGCCAGTAGTCCAGGGTACGGGCAGCCCCAGCATTTT
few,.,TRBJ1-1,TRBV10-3,CAISESMNTEAFF,TGTGCCATCAGTGAGTCCATGAACACTGAAGCTTTCTTT
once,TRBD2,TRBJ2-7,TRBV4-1,CASSQEFLAGSSYEQYF,TGCGCCAGCAGCCAAGAATTCCTAGCGGGATCATCCTACGAGCAGTACTTC
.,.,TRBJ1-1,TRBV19,CASTPPERGRNTEAFF,TGTGCCAGTACCCCCCCGGAAAGAGGGAGGAACACTGAAGCTTTCTTT
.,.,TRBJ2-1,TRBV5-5,CASSKRLNEQFF,TGTGCCAGCAGCAAGCGGCTCAATGAGCAGTTCTTC
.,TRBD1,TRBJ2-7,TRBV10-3,CAISESGTGNEQYF,TGTGCCATCAGTGAGTCGGGGACAGGGAACGAGCAGTACTTC